Each of the 12 T cell receptor beta chains below was sequenced from the same sample in a study of tumor-infiltrating lymphocytes in localized non-small cell lung cancer. Some clones are missing from TCRdb's copy, which holds only in-frame ones; the method was immunoSEQ multiplex PCR. The repertoire holds over 11,000 clones, with roughly 82% as singletons. Sequences were obtained from lung tumor tissue. The receptors were sampled from a human donor with non-small cell lung cancer.

The rearrangement joins TRBV4-1 to TRBJ2-3; no firm D call. The length of the CDR3 is 13 residues. The germline CDR1 and CDR2 sequences are MGHRA and YSYEKL. Trimming pared 4 bases from V and 4 bases from J, leaving 9 bases between. The CDR3: CASSLFPPDTQYF. The CDR3 coding sequence is TGCGCCAGCAGCCTGTTCCCACCAGATACGCAGTATTTT.

This clone has just a few counts. V usage is TRBV18 and J usage is TRBJ2-2; TRBD2 might be the D (5 bases). Deletions cut 3 bases from V and 2 bases from J, with 10 bases between. The CDR3 has 15 residues. The germline V gene encodes CDR1 KGHSH and CDR2 LQKENI. This CDR3 is CASSPLTTNTGELFF. The CDR3 region has the DNA TGTGCCAGCTCACCCCTGACTACAAACACCGGGGAGCTGTTTTTT.

Only one count was recorded for this clone. The chain couples TRBV5-6 to TRBJ2-7, with 9 nucleotides matching TRBD2. The CDR3 loop spans 15 amino acids. V lost 5 bases and J lost 7; bases outside the gene matches: 13. Germline CDR1 and CDR2: SGHDT and YYEEEE. The DNA of the CDR3 is TGTGCCAGCAGGTTTAGCGGGGGCCCTCGGGGGGAGCAGTACTTC. Translation gives CASRFSGGPRGEQYF.

This chain joins TRBV5-1 and TRBJ2-3; TRBD2 matches at 7 bases. This CDR3 comprises 14 residues. The germline V gene encodes CDR1 SGHRS and CDR2 YFSETQ. With 2 bases clipped from V and 5 bases from J, the junction kept 5 bases outside the gene matches. CDR3 DNA sequence: TGCGCCAGCAGCTTCATTTCGGGGGGAGATACGCAGTATTTT. Translation gives CASSFISGGDTQYF.

This chain connects TRBV29-1 to TRBJ1-2, with D possibly TRBD1 on 5 matching bases. The V gene's germline CDR1 is SQVTM and CDR2 ANQGSEA. The CDR3 is 13 amino acids. V lost 4 bases to trimming and J lost 7 bases, with 16 bases between them. CDR3 loop: CSVGDPRSRGYTF. The CDR3 bases are TGCAGCGTTGGGGACCCGAGAAGTCGTGGCTACACCTTC.

V and J are TRBV7-9 and TRBJ2-7, with D tentatively TRBD2 (5 bases). V shed 2 bases and J shed 4 bases, with 12 bases lying between them. The germline V gene encodes CDR1 SEHNR and CDR2 FQNEAQ (reference sequence). This CDR3 spans 14 amino acids. The CDR3 nucleotides are TGTGCCAGCAGCTTAAACCAGGAGGTTTACGAGCAGTACTTC. Protein product: CASSLNQEVYEQYF.

This clone was seen just once. CDR3 residues: CASLGRGANQPQHF. CDR3 nucleotides: TGTGCCAGTTTAGGAAGGGGGGCCAATCAGCCCCAGCATTTT. This chain uses TRBV28 with TRBJ1-5; a possible D gene is TRBD1 (6 bases). The CDR3 is made up of 14 amino acids. CDR1 is MDHEN, CDR2 SYDVKM, per germline. V dropped 9 bases and J dropped 3 bases, with 15 bases sitting between them.

The V and J genes are TRBV30 and TRBJ1-3, with unresolved D. V shed 4 bases and J shed 4 bases, with 20 bases lying between them. This CDR3 is built from 16 residues. Germline assignment: CDR1 GTSNPN and CDR2 SVGIG (reference sequence). The CDR3 DNA reads as TGTGCCTGGACCGGGCTTGGCCTCGGACTCGGAAACACCATATATTTT. Protein: CAWTGLGLGLGNTIYF.

V gene TRBV27 combines with J gene TRBJ2-1, with a possible D match to TRBD1 (6 bases). V lost 6 bases, J lost 0 bases, and 21 bases lay in between. CDR1 is MNHEY and CDR2 is SMNVEV in the germline V gene (reference sequence). The CDR3 loop spans 18 amino acids. The CDR3 bases are TGTGCCAGCAGCCCATGGCCGTTACAGGGCAGCTCCTACAATGAGCAGTTCTTC. It specifies CASSPWPLQGSSYNEQFF.

The V and J genes are TRBV14 and TRBJ1-4, with D possibly TRBD1 on 5 matching bases. In germline, CDR1 is SGHDN, CDR2 FVKESK. CDR3 length: 15 amino acids. V was clipped by 4 bases and J by 5 bases, with 14 bases between them. CDR3 coding DNA: TGTGCCAGCAGCCCCCTTTGGGGGGGGAATGAAAAACTGTTTTTT. Translation gives CASSPLWGGNEKLFF.

CDR3 nucleotides: TGTGCCAGCGTCACCCGGGCTAGCCGGACAGATACGCAGTATTTT. It yields the protein CASVTRASRTDTQYF. V and J are TRBV27 and TRBJ2-3, with D perhaps TRBD2 (5 bases). Germline assignment: CDR1 MNHEY and CDR2 SMNVEV (reference sequence). This CDR3 is 15 amino acids long. The V end was cut by 8 bases, the J end by 3 bases, with 18 bases between.

This chain links TRBV9 with TRBJ1-6, with 7 bases that match TRBD1. The length of the CDR3 is 16 residues. Germline V gene sequence: CDR1 SGDLS, CDR2 YYNGEE. The V and J ends lost 3 bases and 7 bases, in that order; junction bases with no gene match: 10. The CDR3: CASSGPTGTENSPLHF. The CDR3 nucleotides are TGTGCCAGCAGCGGACCAACCGGGACAGAGAATTCACCCCTCCACTTT.